The TCR beta chain described here comes from a study of early T cells in non-severe SARS-CoV-2 infection. About the study: Sequencing was performed on bulk RNA from unsorted whole blood, leaving chains unpaired. Whole-study results and caveats: The matching step, a VDJdb search, favored anti-spike CD8 responses and missed private and CD4 specificities.

A word on this clonotype: As yet, its antigen is unknown.

This CDR3 has 12 amino acids. The germline gives CDR1 SQVTM, CDR2 ANQGSEA. V lost 6 bases and J lost 4, with 10 bases in between. Individual cDNA molecules carried attached unique molecular identifiers. In TCRdb, the 5' RACE reads were re-called with MiXCR into one record per CDR3 protein. The repertoire holds 75,000 or so distinct CDR3 sequences, with 14% as singletons. The V call is TRBV29-1, the J call TRBJ2-1, with D perhaps matching TRBD1 (5 bases). The specimen sequenced was whole blood. This TCR came from an adult who was a healthcare worker with PCR-confirmed SARS-CoV-2 infection or an uninfected control (not recorded which). CDR3 amino acids: CSVHAGYNEQFF. CDR3 nucleotide sequence: TGCAGCGTCCACGCAGGGTACAATGAGCAGTTCTTC.